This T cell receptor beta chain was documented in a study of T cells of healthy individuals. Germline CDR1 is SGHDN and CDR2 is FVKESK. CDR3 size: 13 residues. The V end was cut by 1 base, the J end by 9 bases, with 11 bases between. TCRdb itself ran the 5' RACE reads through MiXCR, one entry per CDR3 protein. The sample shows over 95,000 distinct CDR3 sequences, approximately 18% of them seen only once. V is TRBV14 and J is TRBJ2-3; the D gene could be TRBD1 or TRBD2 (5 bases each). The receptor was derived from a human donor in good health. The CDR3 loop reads CASSQAGWGTQYF. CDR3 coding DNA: TGTGCCAGCAGCCAAGCGGGGTGGGGCACGCAGTATTTT. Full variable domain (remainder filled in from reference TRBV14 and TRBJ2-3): EAGVTQFPSHSVIEKGQTVTLRCDPISGHDNLYWYRRVMGKEIKFLLHFVKESKQDESGMPNNRFLAERTGGTYSTLKVQPAELEDSGVYFCASSQAGWGTQYFGPGTRLTVL.